The clone carrying this T cell receptor beta chain was detected only once. Its antigen is as yet unknown. The record originates from a study of cytomegalovirus exposure and HLA in healthy donors. Study conclusions and caveats: Roughly uniform depth of sequencing across donors was assumed in presence/absence analyses. The HLA-A and HLA-B alleles of most subjects were reportedly predicted accurately from TCR beta sequences. In a later analysis, productive TCRs from donors in an Asian-associated ancestry cluster reportedly carried fewer N-insertions than the cohort mean.

Trimming at V came to 2 bases and at J to 4 bases, leaving 10 bases not matched to a gene. CDR3 length equals 16 residues. Germline V gene lookup returns CDR1 MNHEY and CDR2 SMNVEV (reference sequence). With 60 Vbeta and 13 Jbeta primers, the PCR was carried out. Sequencing was performed with immunoSEQ multiplex PCR; in TCRdb, only in-frame clones are kept and a portion is missing. Among 110,000 or so clones listed, around 68% were seen once. The sample was PBMCs. The receptor comes from a woman between 35 and 50 years old in good health and CMV-seropositive. This rearrangement joins TRBV27 to TRBJ2-7, with TRBD2 identical over 8 bases. CDR3 amino acids: CASSLGPGTSGYEQYF. CDR3 DNA: TGTGCCAGCAGTTTAGGGCCCGGGACTAGTGGGTACGAGCAGTACTTC.